This TCR beta chain was obtained from a study of Tregs in tolerant kidney transplant recipients. General study results and limits: Few patients were studied, so findings need validation in larger groups. Tregs expanded with activated donor B cells seemed most donor-specific.

Related graft donors supplied nonmyeloablative bone marrow transplants, and mixed chimerism was transient. Unstimulated Tregs (CD4+CD25+CD127-) and CD4+CD25- non-Tregs were sorted from PBMCs. TCRdb keeps only in-frame clones here, not all; method: immunoSEQ multiplex PCR. Of about 50,000 clones listed, around 90% are singletons. Worth noting for this clone: What it binds is unknown.

Here the sequenced sample was CD8+ T cells from blood (PBMCs), taken 12 months after the transplant. This TCR was recovered from a human patient who received a combined kidney and bone marrow transplant. Among the T cells, some may be from the graft donor.

The CDR3 nucleotides read TGTGCCAGCAGCGCCCGGGACAGGGCCTACGAGCAGTACTTC. Protein: CASSARDRAYEQYF. The chain combines TRBV7-9 with TRBJ2-7; 9 positions agree with TRBD1. Losses at the gene ends were 5 bases for V and 2 bases for J; bases not matched to a gene: 4. Germline V gives CDR1 SEHNR, CDR2 FQNEAQ (reference sequence). CDR3 length equals 14 residues.